Below are 16 T cell receptor beta chains sequenced from a single sample in a study of blood T cell repertoires in COVID-19. TCRdb keeps only in-frame clones here, not all; method: immunoSEQ multiplex PCR. The repertoire holds 250,000 to 350,000 clones, with 87% as singletons. Sequenced sample: PBMCs or T cells enriched from blood (not recorded which). These receptors were taken from a young woman who had recovered from COVID-19.

This clone was seen only once. The genes are TRBV28 and TRBJ1-3; D is unresolved. The CDR3 covers 16 residues. CDR1 is MDHEN and CDR2 is SYDVKM in the germline V gene. V was trimmed by 4 bases and J by 0 bases, leaving 13 bases between them. As DNA, the CDR3 is TGTGCCAGCAGTTCACATCTTGCGGGCTCTGGAAACACCATATATTTT. Protein product: CASSSHLAGSGNTIYF.

This chain joins TRBV29-1 and TRBJ2-7; TRBD2 might be the D (7 bases). Trimming removed 4 bases from V and 7 bases from J, with 17 bases in between. CDR3 length: 13 amino acids. CDR1 is SQVTM and CDR2 is ANQGSEA in the germline V gene. CDR3 bases: TGCAGCGTTGTTCTAGCGGAGGGGGGTGAGCAGTACTTC. Translation gives CSVVLAEGGEQYF.

The chain joins TRBV5-1 to TRBJ2-3; 10 bases agree with TRBD1. There are 16 residues in the CDR3. Looked up from germline, CDR1 is SGHRS and CDR2 is YFSETQ. Germline trimming cut 2 bases from V and 2 bases from J; bases unmatched to any gene: 5. The CDR3 DNA is TGCGCCAGCAGCTTAAGACAGGGGGCCCTCACAGATACGCAGTATTTT. It yields the protein CASSLRQGALTDTQYF.

This chain links TRBV10-3 with TRBJ2-1, with 7 bases lining up with TRBD1. The J segment lost 16 bases and the V segment lost 2 bases, leaving 8 bases of the junction unmatched. Germline CDR1 ENHRY, CDR2 SYGVKD. This CDR3 has 12 residues. For the CDR3, the DNA is TGTGCCATCAGTGAGGGTAGGGACAGTTATTTCTTC. Protein: CAISEGRDSYFF.

CDR3 amino acids: CASSLVTGGGYGYTF. The DNA for the CDR3 is TGTGCCAGCAGCTTAGTGACAGGGGGCGGGTATGGCTACACCTTC. The V gene is TRBV7-9, the J gene TRBJ1-2, with 10 bases identical to TRBD1. Germline V gene data show CDR1 as SEHNR and CDR2 as FQNEAQ (reference sequence). There are 15 residues in the CDR3. V gave up 1 base and J gave up 5 bases; unmatched junction bases: 4. The full variable domain, in which reference TRBV7-9 and TRBJ1-2 provide the parts outside the CDR3, is DTGVSQNPRHKITKRGQNVTFRCDPISEHNRLYWYRQTLGQGPEFLTYFQNEAQLEKSRLLSDRFSAERPKGSFSTLEIQRTEQGDSAMYLCASSLVTGGGYGYTFGSGTRLTVV.

This sequence joins TRBV9 and TRBJ2-1; 7 nucleotides agree with TRBD2. V was clipped by 0 bases and J by 4 bases; unmatched bases: 4. CDR1 is SGDLS, CDR2 YYNGEE, per germline. The CDR3 totals 15 residues. CDR3 DNA sequence: TGTGCCAGCAGCGTAGTAGGGACTACGTACAATGAGCAGTTCTTC. Its protein product is CASSVVGTTYNEQFF.

The CDR3 DNA sequence: TGTGCCAGCAGCGCGACCCAGGTCAAGGCGAACACCGGGGAGCTGTTTTTT. Encoded protein: CASSATQVKANTGELFF. The rearrangement uses TRBV9 and TRBJ2-2; D gene uncertain. The V end lost 3 bases, the J end lost 0 bases, and 15 bases lay between the germline ends. CDR3 length: 17 amino acids. Germline CDR1 and CDR2: SGDLS and YYNGEE. The whole variable domain, remainder taken from reference TRBV9 and TRBJ2-2, is DSGVTQTPKHLITATGQRVTLRCSPRSGDLSVYWYQQSLDQGLQFLIQYYNGEERAKGNILERFSAQQFPDLHSELNLSSLELGDSALYFCASSATQVKANTGELFFGEGSRLTVL.

This clone was detected only once. The chain combines TRBV6-1 with TRBJ1-2; no clear D. Trimming cost V 5 bases and J 1 base, with 11 bases left between them. The CDR3 covers 14 residues. From germline, CDR1 is MNHNS and CDR2 SASEGT. In DNA, the CDR3 is TGTGCCAGCAGTCTCGAGTCCCTTAACTATGGCTACACCTTC. Its translation: CASSLESLNYGYTF.

This clone was seen only a few times. The rearrangement uses TRBV29-1 and TRBJ2-1; 8 bases match TRBD1. The CDR3 contains 16 residues. With V trimmed by 2 bases and J by 0 bases, 6 bases remained unmatched. Germline V gene lookup returns CDR1 SQVTM and CDR2 ANQGSEA. The CDR3 is CSVEPGTGVSYNEQFF. The CDR3 DNA follows: TGCAGCGTTGAACCCGGGACAGGTGTCTCCTACAATGAGCAGTTCTTC.

V gene TRBV29-1 combines with J gene TRBJ1-2; possibly TRBD1 for D (5 bases). Between the trimmed V and J ends, which lost 4 bases and 4 bases, there was a span of 13 bases. Germline V gives CDR1 SQVTM, CDR2 ANQGSEA. CDR3 length: 13 amino acids. CDR3 in amino acids: CSVVDSEVYGYTF. The CDR3 nucleotides are TGCAGCGTTGTTGACAGCGAAGTCTATGGCTACACCTTC.

This chain connects TRBV5-1 to TRBJ1-1; D perhaps matches TRBD1 (6 bases). Germline V gives CDR1 SGHRS, CDR2 YFSETQ. V dropped 1 base and J dropped 6 bases, with 16 bases sitting between them. The CDR3 extends over 15 amino acids. The CDR3 DNA follows: TGCGCCAGCAGCTTGATGATAACAGGGTCGGCTGAAGCTTTCTTT. As protein: CASSLMITGSAEAFF.

The chain employs TRBV7-3 and TRBJ2-3; TRBD2 might be the D (6 bases). The V end lost 5 bases, the J end lost 0 bases, and 15 bases lay between the germline ends. CDR1 SGHTA and CDR2 FQGTGA come from the germline V gene. CDR3 length equals 16 residues. In nucleotides, the CDR3 is TGTGCCAGCAGCCCGGGACTTTCGAAGAGCACAGATACGCAGTATTTT. It specifies CASSPGLSKSTDTQYF.

The V call is TRBV18, the J call TRBJ1-1; 8 bases align to TRBD1. Per germline, CDR1 KGHSH and CDR2 LQKENI. The CDR3 is 15 residues long. Germline trimming cut 6 bases from V and 4 bases from J; bases unmatched to any gene: 10. The CDR3 DNA is TGTGCCAGCTCTGAAGGACAGGGCGGTGGCACTGAAGCTTTCTTT. As protein: CASSEGQGGGTEAFF.

This rearrangement joins TRBV27 to TRBJ1-6, with 8 positions matching TRBD1. Germline CDR1 and CDR2: MNHEY and SMNVEV (reference sequence). This CDR3 has 16 amino acids. With 7 bases clipped from V and 7 bases from J, the junction kept 12 bases outside the gene matches. The CDR3 DNA sequence: TGTGCCAGCACCGCTCTGGGGACAGGCAACAATTCACCCCTCCACTTT. Translating it yields CASTALGTGNNSPLHF.

This clone was detected only a few times. The rearrangement links TRBV2 to TRBJ1-5; no definite D call. This CDR3 contains 12 residues. CDR1 and CDR2 (germline): SNHLY, FYNNEI. V was shortened by 5 bases and J by 7 bases, with 9 bases between the two germline ends. Here the CDR3 DNA reads TGTGCCAGCAGTCCGGCCGGGCAGCCCCAGCATTTT. It yields the protein CASSPAGQPQHF. Using reference TRBV2 and TRBJ1-5 for the parts outside the CDR3, the full variable domain is EPEVTQTPSHQVTQMGQEVILRCVPISNHLYFYWYRQILGQKVEFLVSFYNNEISEKSEIFDDQFSVERPDGSNFTLKIRSTKLEDSAMYFCASSPAGQPQHFGDGTRLSIL.

The genes are TRBV2 and TRBJ1-1; 7 bases are a match to TRBD1. V lost 4 bases, J lost 5 bases, and 4 bases stayed unmatched. This CDR3 is 13 amino acids long. Germline V gene data show CDR1 as SNHLY and CDR2 as FYNNEI. CDR3 in amino acids: CASSGEQGTEAFF. The DNA of the CDR3 is TGTGCCAGCAGTGGGGAACAGGGGACTGAAGCTTTCTTT.